The following is a TCR beta chain sequence with its context. The record originates from a study of radiotherapy plus CTLA-4 blockade in lung cancer. The length of the CDR3 is 16 residues. V shed 5 bases, J shed 6 bases, and the junction held 12 bases outside the gene matches. In germline, CDR1 is MNHNY, CDR2 SVGAGI (reference sequence). Repertoires were generated with immunoSEQ multiplex PCR, while TCRdb's copy carries only in-frame clones and drops some. This sample yields more than 90,000 clones, of which 65% to 85% are seen a single time; 4% to 6% belongs to the top ten. The source material was peripheral blood, sampled from a patient treated with radiotherapy plus ipilimumab. The receptor's source is a human donor with non-small cell lung cancer who had a partial response to radiotherapy plus ipilimumab. The genes are TRBV6-6 and TRBJ2-2, with TRBD1 matching 7 bases. This CDR3 reads CASSHPGGERAGELFF. The CDR3 DNA sequence: TGTGCCAGCAGTCATCCAGGGGGAGAGAGGGCCGGGGAGCTGTTTTTT.